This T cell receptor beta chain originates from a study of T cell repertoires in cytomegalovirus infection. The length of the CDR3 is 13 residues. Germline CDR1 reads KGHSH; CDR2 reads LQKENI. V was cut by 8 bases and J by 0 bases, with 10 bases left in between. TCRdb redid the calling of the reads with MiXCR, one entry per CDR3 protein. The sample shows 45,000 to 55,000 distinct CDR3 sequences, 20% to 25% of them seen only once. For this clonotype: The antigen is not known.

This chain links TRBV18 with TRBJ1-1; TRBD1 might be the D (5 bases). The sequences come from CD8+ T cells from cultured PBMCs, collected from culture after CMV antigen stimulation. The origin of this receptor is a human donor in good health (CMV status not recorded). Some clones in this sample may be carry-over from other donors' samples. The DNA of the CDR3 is TGTGCCAGCAAGCCGGGACTGAACACTGAAGCTTTCTTT. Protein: CASKPGLNTEAFF.